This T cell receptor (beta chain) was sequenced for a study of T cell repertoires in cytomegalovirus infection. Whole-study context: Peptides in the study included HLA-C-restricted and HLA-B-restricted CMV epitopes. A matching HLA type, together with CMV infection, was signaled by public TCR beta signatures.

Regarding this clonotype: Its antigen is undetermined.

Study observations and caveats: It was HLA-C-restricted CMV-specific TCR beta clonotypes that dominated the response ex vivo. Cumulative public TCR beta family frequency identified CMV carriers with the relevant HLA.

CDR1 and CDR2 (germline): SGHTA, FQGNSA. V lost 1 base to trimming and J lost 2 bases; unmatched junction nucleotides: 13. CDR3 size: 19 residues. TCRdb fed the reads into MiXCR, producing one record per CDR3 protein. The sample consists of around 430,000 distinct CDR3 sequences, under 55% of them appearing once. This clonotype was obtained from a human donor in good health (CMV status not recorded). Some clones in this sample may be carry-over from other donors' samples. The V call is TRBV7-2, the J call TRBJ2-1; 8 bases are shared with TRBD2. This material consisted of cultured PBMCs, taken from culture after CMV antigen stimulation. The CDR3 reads CASSLDTSGLVAAYNEQFF. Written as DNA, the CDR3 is TGTGCCAGCAGCTTAGATACTAGCGGTTTGGTTGCAGCCTACAATGAGCAGTTCTTC. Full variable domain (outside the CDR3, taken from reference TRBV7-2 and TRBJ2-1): GAGVSQSPSNKVTEKGKDVELRCDPISGHTALYWYRQSLGQGLEFLIYFQGNSAPDKSGLPSDRFSAERTGGSVSTLTIQRTQQEDSAVYLCASSLDTSGLVAAYNEQFFGPGTRLTVL.